This TCR beta chain was captured in a study of blood T cell repertoires in COVID-19. Study as a whole: Sites in the United States, Italy and Spain provided acute and convalescent COVID-19 samples. T cells, B-cell-depleted T cells, or PBMCs provided the cDNA or gDNA that served as material.

Self-reported history from a screening survey and questionnaire set each donor's cohort. The assay was immunoSEQ multiplex PCR, and TCRdb's table has in-frame clones only and misses some. The sample has roughly 200,000 clones, 75% to 85% seen once; the top ten hold around 8.8%. The length of the CDR3 is 13 residues. V lost 1 base and J 4 bases, leaving 5 bases between the germline ends. CDR1 is SNHLY, CDR2 FYNNEI, per germline. The receptor was derived from a man aged 40-55 years who had recovered from COVID-19. Sequenced sample: PBMCs or T cells enriched from blood (not recorded which). The genes are TRBV2 and TRBJ1-3; D unresolved. The CDR3 DNA sequence: TGTGCCAGCAGTGAAGGCAGGGGAAACACCATATATTTT. Translation: CASSEGRGNTIYF.